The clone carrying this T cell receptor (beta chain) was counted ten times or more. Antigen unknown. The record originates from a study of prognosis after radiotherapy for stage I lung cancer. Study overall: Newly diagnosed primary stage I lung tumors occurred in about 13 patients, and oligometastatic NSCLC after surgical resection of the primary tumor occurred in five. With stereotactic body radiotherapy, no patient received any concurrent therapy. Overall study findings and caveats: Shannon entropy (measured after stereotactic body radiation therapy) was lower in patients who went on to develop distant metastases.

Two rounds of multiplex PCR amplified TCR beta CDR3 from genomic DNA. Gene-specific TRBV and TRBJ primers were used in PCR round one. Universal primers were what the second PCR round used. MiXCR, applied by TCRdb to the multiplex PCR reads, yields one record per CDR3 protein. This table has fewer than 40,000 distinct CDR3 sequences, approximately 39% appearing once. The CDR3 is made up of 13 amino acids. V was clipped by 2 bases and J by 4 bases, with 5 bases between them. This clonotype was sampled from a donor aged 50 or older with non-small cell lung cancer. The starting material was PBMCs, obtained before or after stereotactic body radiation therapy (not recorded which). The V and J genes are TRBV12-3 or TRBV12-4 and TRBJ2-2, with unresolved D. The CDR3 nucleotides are TGTGCCAGCAGTTTATTCAGCACCGGGGAGCTGTTTTTT. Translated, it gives CASSLFSTGELFF.